This T cell receptor beta chain derives from a study of blood T cell repertoires in COVID-19. Study-level information: The cDNA or gDNA used as material had been derived from T cells, B-cell-depleted T cells, or PBMCs.

V lost 0 bases to trimming and J lost 11 bases; unmatched junction nucleotides: 11. Germline V lookup: CDR1 SQVTM, CDR2 ANQGSEA. The CDR3 loop spans 14 amino acids. Individuals drawn from around 24 US areas were about 18 to 100 years old. Clinical history as reported by participants underpinned cohort assignment. Measured with immunoSEQ multiplex PCR; TCRdb has only the in-frame clones, and not every one. The sample lists some 290,000 clones, roughly 90% occurring once. The receptor was isolated from a woman aged 25 to 39 who had recovered from COVID-19. The rearrangement uses TRBV29-1 and TRBJ1-1; 8 bases match TRBD1. Specimen: PBMCs or T cells enriched from blood (not recorded which). In DNA, the CDR3 is TGCAGCGTTGAAGAGTTCGACAGGGGTATTGATGCTTTCTTT. Translated, it gives CSVEEFDRGIDAFF.